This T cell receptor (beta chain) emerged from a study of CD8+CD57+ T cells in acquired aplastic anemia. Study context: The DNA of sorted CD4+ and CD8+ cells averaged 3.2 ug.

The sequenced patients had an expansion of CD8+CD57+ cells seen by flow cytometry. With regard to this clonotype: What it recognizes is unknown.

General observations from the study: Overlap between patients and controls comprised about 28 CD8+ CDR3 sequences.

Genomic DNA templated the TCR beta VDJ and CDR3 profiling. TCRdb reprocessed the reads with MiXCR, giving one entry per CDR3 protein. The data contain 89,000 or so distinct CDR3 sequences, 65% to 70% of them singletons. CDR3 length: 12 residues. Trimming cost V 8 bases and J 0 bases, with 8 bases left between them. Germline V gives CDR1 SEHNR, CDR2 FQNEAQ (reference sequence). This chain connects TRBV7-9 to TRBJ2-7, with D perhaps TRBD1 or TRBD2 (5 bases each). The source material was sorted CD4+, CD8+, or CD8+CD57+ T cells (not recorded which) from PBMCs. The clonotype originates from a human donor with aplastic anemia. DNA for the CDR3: TGTGCCAGCGGGGGAAACTCCTACGAGCAGTACTTC. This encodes CASGGNSYEQYF.